The 14 T cell receptor beta chains presented below share a single source sample, sequenced in a study of T cell responses to AZD1222 COVID-19 vaccine. Profiled with immunoSEQ multiplex PCR; TCRdb holds only in-frame clones, not every one. This table has about 50,000 clones, around 80% appearing once. The input for sequencing was peripheral blood, taken on day 0 of AZD1222 vaccination. The receptors originated from an adult in good health.

The CDR3 coding sequence is TGTGCCAGCAGCTTAGAACTAGCGGGGGTCCAAGAGACCCAGTACTTC. Translated: CASSLELAGVQETQYF. V is TRBV11-2 and J is TRBJ2-5; 11 nucleotides line up with TRBD2. The CDR3 has 16 amino acids. Unmatched junction bases numbered 1, after V lost 0 bases and J lost 1 base. CDR1 is SGHAT, CDR2 FQNNGV, per germline.

The chain recombines TRBV3-1 (or the pseudogene TRBV3-2) with TRBJ1-3; TRBD1 might be the D (6 bases). Between the trimmed V and J ends, which lost 4 bases and 3 bases, there was a span of 7 bases. Per germline, CDR1 LGHDT and CDR2 YNNKEL (reference sequence). The CDR3 is 13 amino acids. The CDR3 DNA reads as TGTGCCAGCAGCCCCAGGGGTGGAAACACCATATATTTT. This gives the protein CASSPRGGNTIYF.

This clone has a single count. V usage is TRBV7-9 and J usage is TRBJ2-5; D assignment may be TRBD1 or TRBD2 (5 bases each). CDR1 is SEHNR, CDR2 FQNEAQ, per germline (reference sequence). Trimming removed 7 bases at V and 5 bases at J, with 17 bases between. CDR3 size: 14 residues. The CDR3 region has the DNA TGTGCCAGCAACCGTCGGGGCCAAGGGGAGACCCAGTACTTC. Translated, it gives CASNRRGQGETQYF.

The CDR3 sequence is CSARPPGGYTF. Written as DNA, the CDR3 is TGCAGTGCTAGACCCCCCGGGGGCTACACCTTC. The chain combines TRBV20-1 with TRBJ1-2; D unresolved. Looked up from germline, CDR1 is DFQATT and CDR2 is SNEGSKA (reference sequence). Between the trimmed V and J ends, which lost 2 bases and 8 bases, there was a span of 9 bases. The CDR3 extends over 11 amino acids.

The CDR3 protein is CASSSAPGQGADGYTF. CDR3 coding DNA: TGTGCCAGCAGTTCCGCACCGGGACAGGGGGCTGACGGCTACACCTTC. The J gene is TRBJ1-2, the V gene TRBV6-5; 12 bases map to TRBD1. CDR3 length: 16 residues. Germline V gene data show CDR1 as MNHEY and CDR2 as SVGAGI. The ends lost 4 bases at V and 8 bases at J; junction bases unmatched: 11.

V gene TRBV6-4 combines with J gene TRBJ2-3; 12 positions match TRBD2. The ends lost 0 bases at V and 4 bases at J; junction bases unmatched: 2. Per the germline V gene, CDR1 is MRHNA and CDR2 is SNTAGT. The CDR3 spans 16 residues. The CDR3 region is CASSDSTSGGPDTQYF. In DNA form, the CDR3 reads TGTGCCAGCAGTGACTCAACTAGCGGGGGGCCAGATACGCAGTATTTT.

This chain joins TRBV6-5 and TRBJ1-4; tentatively, D is TRBD1 (5 bases). CDR1 and CDR2 from the germline V gene are MNHEY and SVGAGI. The CDR3 extends over 14 amino acids. V lost 6 bases and J 6 bases, leaving 14 bases between the germline ends. The CDR3: CASSLGWGDEKLFF. The CDR3 bases are TGTGCCAGCAGCCTAGGGTGGGGGGATGAAAAACTGTTTTTT.

The chain couples TRBV11-2 to TRBJ1-3, with unresolved D. The CDR3 is made up of 16 amino acids. V was clipped by 5 bases and J by 1 base, with 15 bases between them. Germline V gene lookup returns CDR1 SGHAT and CDR2 FQNNGV. The CDR3 here is CASSDSVARSGNTIYF. The CDR3 DNA reads TGTGCCAGCAGCGACTCGGTGGCCAGGTCTGGAAACACCATATATTTT.

This chain connects TRBV7-9 to TRBJ2-3, with 7 bases lining up with TRBD1. This CDR3 is 14 amino acids long. J was trimmed by 2 bases and V by 5 bases; bases with no gene match: 4. Germline V gene lookup returns CDR1 SEHNR and CDR2 FQNEAQ (reference sequence). In nucleotides, the CDR3 is TGTGCCAGCAGCCCGACAGGGATCACAGATACGCAGTATTTT. Encoded protein: CASSPTGITDTQYF.

This clone was recorded a few times. The rearrangement joins TRBV5-1 to TRBJ1-1; no reliable D call. Trimming took off 3 bases at V and 3 bases at J, with 24 bases between the two ends. Germline-derived CDR1 and CDR2 are SGHRS and YFSETQ. The CDR3 is 18 amino acids. As DNA, the CDR3 is TGCGCCAGCAGCTCCTACTTACGGACCCTACGAAGGGACACTGAAGCTTTCTTT. The encoded protein is CASSSYLRTLRRDTEAFF.

The genes are TRBV10-1 and TRBJ1-1; no clear D gene. CDR3 length: 13 amino acids. Germline CDR1 is WNHNN and CDR2 is SYGVQD (reference sequence). The ends were cut back, 2 bases at V and 3 bases at J, with 7 bases in the middle. The CDR3 nucleotides read TGCGCCAGCAGTGAGATTGGGTACACTGAAGCTTTCTTT. This gives the protein CASSEIGYTEAFF.

The chain's CDR3 is CASSESPPYGYTF. In nucleotides, the CDR3 is TGTGCCAGCAGTGAGTCCCCACCATATGGCTACACCTTC. The chain uses TRBV2 and TRBJ1-2; D is ambiguous. V was cut by 3 bases and J by 5 bases, with 10 bases left in between. There are 13 residues in the CDR3. Germline V lookup: CDR1 SNHLY, CDR2 FYNNEI.

The chain recombines TRBV9 with TRBJ2-2, with D uncertain. The germline V and J ends were trimmed by 0 bases and 1 base, with 10 bases remaining between them. CDR1 SGDLS and CDR2 YYNGEE come from the germline V gene. This CDR3 has 16 residues. CDR3: CASSVGSDMNTGELFF. The CDR3 nucleotides are TGTGCCAGCAGCGTAGGATCGGATATGAACACCGGGGAGCTGTTTTTT.

V is TRBV7-6 and J is TRBJ1-3; D not resolved. Per the germline V gene, CDR1 is SGHVS and CDR2 is FNYEAQ. Trimming stripped 4 bases from V and 0 bases from J, with 10 bases between. This CDR3 is built from 15 residues. CDR3 amino acids: CASSSASLSGNTIYF. The CDR3 DNA is TGTGCCAGCAGCTCAGCCAGCCTCTCTGGAAACACCATATATTTT.